Below are 12 T cell receptor beta chains sequenced from a single sample in a study of cytomegalovirus exposure and HLA in healthy donors. Sequencing used immunoSEQ multiplex PCR; TCRdb keeps in-frame clones, though not all of them. The profile shows a few hundred thousand clones, 86% of them singletons. Sequencing input: PBMCs. These receptor sequences come from a woman under 30 in good health and CMV-seronegative.

This chain links TRBV7-3 with TRBJ2-2, with D unclear. Germline CDR1 is SGHTA and CDR2 is FQGTGA. This CDR3 is 13 amino acids long. Trimming pared 0 bases from V and 7 bases from J, leaving 6 bases between. The CDR3 is CASSLTPSGELFF. The CDR3 DNA reads TGTGCCAGCAGCTTAACCCCGAGCGGGGAGCTGTTTTTT.

The V gene is TRBV2, the J gene TRBJ2-1, with 12 nucleotides matching TRBD2. The V gene end was trimmed by 8 bases and the J gene end by 6 bases; junction bases not matched to a gene: 8. Germline V lookup: CDR1 SNHLY, CDR2 FYNNEI. CDR3 length: 15 residues. The CDR3 here is CASRRLAGDTNEQFF. CDR3 nucleotides: TGTGCCAGCCGTCGACTAGCGGGGGATACCAATGAGCAGTTCTTC.

V gene TRBV5-1 combines with J gene TRBJ1-5; TRBD1 is a possible D gene (5 bases). V was shortened by 4 bases and J by 5 bases, with 19 bases between the two germline ends. The CDR3 length is 16 residues. Germline CDR1 is SGHRS and CDR2 is YFSETQ. Here the CDR3 reads CASSQDPSGVYQPQHF. CDR3 nucleotides: TGCGCCAGCAGCCAGGATCCCTCGGGGGTATATCAGCCCCAGCATTTT.

The rearrangement links TRBV4-2 to TRBJ1-3, with a weak D call TRBD1 (6 bases). Per germline, CDR1 LGHNA and CDR2 YNFKEQ. Trimming shortened V by 1 base and J by 1 base, and 14 bases separated the two germline ends. The length of the CDR3 is 17 residues. The CDR3 is CASSQVLAGASGNTIYF. The DNA for the CDR3 is TGTGCCAGCAGCCAAGTTCTAGCGGGGGCTTCTGGAAACACCATATATTTT.

The chain employs TRBV7-6 and TRBJ1-4, with D maybe TRBD1 (6 bases). The CDR3 covers 15 residues. Trimming stripped 3 bases from V and 4 bases from J, with 12 bases between. Per germline, CDR1 SGHVS and CDR2 FNYEAQ. The CDR3 nucleotides are TGTGCCAGCAGCTTGGACAGCTTAATTAATGAAAAACTGTTTTTT. As protein: CASSLDSLINEKLFF.

The chain carries TRBV19 and TRBJ1-1; D is possibly TRBD1 (5 bases). V was clipped by 7 bases and J by 6 bases, with 18 bases between them. CDR1 LNHDA and CDR2 SQIVND come from the germline V gene (reference sequence). The CDR3 loop spans 14 amino acids. In nucleotides, the CDR3 is TGTGCCAGTACCGAGAGCGGGGGAAGCTCTGAAGCTTTCTTT. Translation gives CASTESGGSSEAFF.

The V call is TRBV10-3, the J call TRBJ1-5, with TRBD1 matching over 9 bases. The CDR3 is made up of 16 amino acids. CDR1 is ENHRY, CDR2 SYGVKD, per germline. With 4 bases clipped from V and 2 bases from J, the junction kept 6 bases outside the gene matches. CDR3: CAISGSGQGGNQPQHF. The DNA of the CDR3 is TGTGCCATCAGTGGATCGGGACAGGGCGGCAATCAGCCCCAGCATTTT.

CDR3 in DNA: TGTGCCAGCAGCCAGTCCTCGTATGGCTACACCTTC. Protein product: CASSQSSYGYTF. V is TRBV5-6 and J is TRBJ1-2; D ambiguous. The germline CDR1 and CDR2 sequences are SGHDT and YYEEEE. The CDR3 spans 12 residues. Trimming took 4 bases from V and 5 from J, leaving 9 bases between them.

Of note for this clone: Given the absence of the conserved phenylalanine or tryptophan at the CDR3 end, a read error is likely. The DNA is omitted, as the CDR3 cannot be located on it reliably, and the CDR3 follows TCRdb's listing. The chain has TRBV19 and TRBJ1-2. The CDR3 is 9 residues long, counting both termini. Germline CDR1 reads LNHDA; CDR2 reads SQIVND (reference sequence). The CDR3 region is CARKADSRG.

This clone was seen once. Here the CDR3 reads CASRTTEVGYGYTF. CDR3 nucleotides: TGTGCCAGCAGAACCACGGAGGTTGGCTATGGCTACACCTTC. The chain has TRBV6-6 and TRBJ1-2; D remains unclear. CDR3 length equals 14 residues. Germline CDR1 MNHNY, CDR2 SVGAGI (reference sequence). V was trimmed by 6 bases and J by 4 bases, leaving 15 bases between them.

V usage is TRBV4-1 and J usage is TRBJ1-4; 8 positions match TRBD1. Germline CDR1 and CDR2: MGHRA and YSYEKL. The CDR3 totals 14 residues. V shed 4 bases and J 8 bases; nucleotides not matched to a gene: 6. The CDR3 loop is CASSRTGGGEKLFF. The DNA for the CDR3 is TGCGCCAGCAGCCGAACAGGGGGAGGCGAAAAACTGTTTTTT.

The chain links TRBV25-1 to TRBJ2-1; weak D call: TRBD2 (6 bases). Trimming removed 6 bases at V and 8 bases at J, with 23 bases between. Looked up from germline, CDR1 is MGHDK and CDR2 is SYGVNS. There are 16 residues in the CDR3. CDR3 sequence reads: CASSQNMGRGAHEQFF. The CDR3 nucleotides are TGTGCCAGCAGCCAGAATATGGGGCGGGGCGCCCATGAGCAGTTCTTC.